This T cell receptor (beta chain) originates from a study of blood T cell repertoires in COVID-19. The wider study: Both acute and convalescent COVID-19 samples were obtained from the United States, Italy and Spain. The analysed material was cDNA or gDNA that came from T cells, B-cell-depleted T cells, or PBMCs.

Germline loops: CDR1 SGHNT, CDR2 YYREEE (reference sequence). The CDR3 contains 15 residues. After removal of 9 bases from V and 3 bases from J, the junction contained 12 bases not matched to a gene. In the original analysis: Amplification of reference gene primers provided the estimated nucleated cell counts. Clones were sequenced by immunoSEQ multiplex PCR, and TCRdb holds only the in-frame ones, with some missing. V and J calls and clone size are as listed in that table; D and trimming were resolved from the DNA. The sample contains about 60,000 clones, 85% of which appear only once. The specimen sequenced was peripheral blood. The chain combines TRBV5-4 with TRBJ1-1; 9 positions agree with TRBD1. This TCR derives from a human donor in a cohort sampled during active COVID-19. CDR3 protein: CATKWGDREDTEAFF. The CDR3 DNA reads TGTGCCACGAAGTGGGGGGACAGGGAGGACACTGAAGCTTTCTTT. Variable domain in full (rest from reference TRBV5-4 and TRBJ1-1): ETGVTQSPTHLIKTRGQQVTLRCSSQSGHNTVSWYQQALGQGPQFIFQYYREEENGRGNFPPRFSGLQFPNYSSELNVNALELDDSALYLCATKWGDREDTEAFFGQGTRLTVV.